These 5 T cell receptor beta chains share one sample of origin, sequenced in a study of blood T cell repertoires in COVID-19. Profiled with immunoSEQ multiplex PCR; TCRdb holds only in-frame clones, not every one. The data show 250,000 to 300,000 clones, approximately 93% seen once. Sequenced sample: peripheral blood. These receptor sequences come from a woman aged 25 to 45 with COVID-19, enrolled during active disease.

The gene calls are TRBV29-1 and TRBJ1-5; no firm D call. The CDR3 is 12 residues long. Germline CDR1 SQVTM, CDR2 ANQGSEA. V lost 4 bases to trimming and J lost 1 base, with 5 bases between them. In nucleotides, the CDR3 is TGCAGCGTTGCAGGCAGCAATCAGCCCCAGCATTTT. Its translation is CSVAGSNQPQHF.

This sequence joins TRBV7-9 and TRBJ2-2, with 10 bases fitting TRBD2. The CDR3 has 16 residues. Per germline, CDR1 SEHNR and CDR2 FQNEAQ (reference sequence). V trimming: 5 bases; J trimming: 3 bases; junction bases outside the gene matches: 6. Written as DNA, the CDR3 is TGTGCCAGCAGCACCAGAGGACTAGCGGACACCGGGGAGCTGTTTTTT. Translation gives CASSTRGLADTGELFF.

The J gene is TRBJ1-2, the V gene TRBV5-6, with TRBD1 matching 11 bases. The J segment lost 4 bases and the V segment lost 2 bases, leaving 1 base of the junction unmatched. Germline V CDR1 and CDR2: SGHDT, YYEEEE. The CDR3 spans 14 residues. The CDR3 nucleotides are TGTGCCAGCAGCTTAGGGACAGGGGGCTATGGCTACACCTTC. Residues: CASSLGTGGYGYTF.

The genes are TRBV11-2 and TRBJ2-1; the match to TRBD2 covers 9 bases. CDR1 is SGHAT and CDR2 is FQNNGV in the germline V gene. Trimming at V came to 1 base and at J to 5 bases, leaving 9 bases not matched to a gene. The CDR3 runs 17 residues. CDR3 sequence reads: CASSLVARGTSHNEQFF. CDR3 bases: TGTGCCAGCAGCTTAGTCGCGAGGGGGACTAGCCACAATGAGCAGTTCTTC.

V is TRBV9 and J is TRBJ2-2; D is undetermined. There are 14 residues in the CDR3. V shed 0 bases and J shed 5 bases, with 8 bases lying between them. CDR1 and CDR2 from the germline V gene are SGDLS and YYNGEE. CDR3 nucleotides: TGTGCCAGCAGCGTAGCGGGTCGTACCGGGGAGCTGTTTTTT. Translated, it gives CASSVAGRTGELFF.